What follows is one TCR beta chain and its context. The same CDR3 is also encoded by other DNA sequences in this sample. The record originates from a study of shared clonotypes between healthy human individuals. Naive CD8 cells were CD45RO-negative, positively selected for CCR7, excluding terminally differentiated effector memory CD45RA+ cells. Clones were sequenced by immunoSEQ multiplex PCR, and TCRdb holds only the in-frame ones, with some missing. The table includes around 1,900,000 clones, roughly 95% detected once. This receptor was identified in a man aged 18 to 30 in good health. Some clones in this sample may be carry-over from other donors' samples. Sequenced material: naive CD8+ T cells from PBMCs.

CDR3 sequence (DNA): TGTGCCAGCAGTTTTTCGCGGGGCACAGATACGCAGTATTTT. Translated: CASSFSRGTDTQYF. The rearrangement links TRBV27 to TRBJ2-3, with D maybe TRBD2 (5 bases). V was shortened by 3 bases and J by 1 base, with 8 bases between the two germline ends. The CDR3 covers 14 residues. Germline V gene sequence: CDR1 MNHEY, CDR2 SMNVEV (reference sequence).